The 3 T cell receptor beta chains listed next were all sequenced from one sample in a study of OX40 agonist ivuxolimab in advanced cancers. Clones were read by immunoSEQ multiplex PCR, and TCRdb kept only the in-frame ones, dropping some. The sample lists more than 80,000 clones; about 90% were seen once. This specimen consisted of CD4+ or CD8+ T cells sorted from blood, obtained in a trial of the OX40 agonist ivuxolimab. Source of these receptors: an adult with an advanced solid tumor such as melanoma, head and neck, liver or kidney cancer.

A few counts support this clone. This chain connects TRBV7-2 to TRBJ2-2; 10 nucleotides align to TRBD2. This CDR3 is built from 16 residues. Germline CDR1 is SGHTA and CDR2 is FQGNSA. Losses at the gene ends were 3 bases for V and 7 bases for J; bases not matched to a gene: 8. This CDR3 reads CASSFGLAVIDGELFF. CDR3 DNA: TGTGCCAGCAGCTTCGGACTAGCGGTTATCGACGGGGAGCTGTTTTTT. The full variable domain, rest sourced from reference TRBV7-2 and TRBJ2-2, is GAGVSQSPSNKVTEKGKDVELRCDPISGHTALYWYRQSLGQGLEFLIYFQGNSAPDKSGLPSDRFSAERTGGSVSTLTIQRTQQEDSAVYLCASSFGLAVIDGELFFGEGSRLTVL.

The gene calls are TRBV13 and TRBJ2-3; 7 nucleotides agree with TRBD2. V lost 7 bases to trimming and J lost 4 bases; unmatched junction nucleotides: 8. This CDR3 region has 14 residues. The germline V gene encodes CDR1 PRHDT and CDR2 FYEKMQ (reference sequence). The CDR3 DNA sequence: TGTGCCAGCAACCCGGGACTAAAACCAGATACGCAGTATTTT. It yields the protein CASNPGLKPDTQYF.

Concerning this clone itself: Other DNA sequences from this sample encode an identical CDR3 as well. V usage is TRBV27 and J usage is TRBJ2-3; no clear D. The CDR3 consists of 13 residues. Germline V gives CDR1 MNHEY, CDR2 SMNVEV (reference sequence). V lost 1 base to trimming and J lost 0 bases, with 2 bases between them. The CDR3 sequence is CASSLLSTDTQYF. For the CDR3, the DNA is TGTGCCAGCAGTTTATTGAGCACAGATACGCAGTATTTT.